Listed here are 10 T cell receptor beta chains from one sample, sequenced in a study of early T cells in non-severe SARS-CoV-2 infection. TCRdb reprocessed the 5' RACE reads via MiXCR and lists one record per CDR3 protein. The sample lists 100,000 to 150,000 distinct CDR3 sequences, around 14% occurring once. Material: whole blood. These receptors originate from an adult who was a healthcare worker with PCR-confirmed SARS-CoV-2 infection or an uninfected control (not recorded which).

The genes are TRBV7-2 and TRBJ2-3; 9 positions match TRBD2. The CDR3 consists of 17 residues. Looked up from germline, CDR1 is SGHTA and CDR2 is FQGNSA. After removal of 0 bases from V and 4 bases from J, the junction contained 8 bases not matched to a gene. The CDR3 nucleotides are TGTGCCAGCAGCTTAGCCTTCGGCGGGGGGGCCGCAGATACGCAGTATTTT. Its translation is CASSLAFGGGAADTQYF.

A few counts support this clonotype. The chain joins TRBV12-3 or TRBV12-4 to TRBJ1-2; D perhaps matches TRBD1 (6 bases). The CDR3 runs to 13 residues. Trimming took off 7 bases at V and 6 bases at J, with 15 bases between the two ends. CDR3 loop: CASKWGAVDGYTF. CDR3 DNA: TGTGCCAGCAAATGGGGGGCGGTTGATGGCTACACCTTC.

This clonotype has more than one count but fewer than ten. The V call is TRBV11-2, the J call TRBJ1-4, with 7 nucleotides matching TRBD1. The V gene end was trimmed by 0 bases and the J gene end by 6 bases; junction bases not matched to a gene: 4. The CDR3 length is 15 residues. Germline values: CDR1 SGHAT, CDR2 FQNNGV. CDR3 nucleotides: TGTGCCAGCAGCTTAGAAGCAGGGGGTCATGAAAAACTGTTTTTT. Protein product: CASSLEAGGHEKLFF.

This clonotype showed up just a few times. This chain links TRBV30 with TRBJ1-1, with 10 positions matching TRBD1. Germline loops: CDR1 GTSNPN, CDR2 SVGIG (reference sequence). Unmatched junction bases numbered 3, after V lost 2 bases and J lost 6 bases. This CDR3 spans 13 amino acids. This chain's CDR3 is CAWSRDRGSEAFF. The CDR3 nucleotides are TGTGCCTGGAGTAGGGACAGGGGCTCTGAAGCTTTCTTT.

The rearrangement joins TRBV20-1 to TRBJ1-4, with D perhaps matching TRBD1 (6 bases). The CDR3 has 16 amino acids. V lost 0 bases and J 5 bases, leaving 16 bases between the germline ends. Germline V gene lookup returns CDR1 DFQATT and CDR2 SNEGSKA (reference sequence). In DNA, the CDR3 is TGCAGTGCTAGAGATCTGTCGACAGGCGCGAATGAAAAACTGTTTTTT. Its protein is CSARDLSTGANEKLFF.

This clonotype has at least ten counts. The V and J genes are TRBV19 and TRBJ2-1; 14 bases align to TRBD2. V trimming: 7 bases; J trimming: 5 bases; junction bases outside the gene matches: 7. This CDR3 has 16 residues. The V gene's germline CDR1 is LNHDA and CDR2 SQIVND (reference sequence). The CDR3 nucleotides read TGTGCCAGTACCGGGACTAGCGGGGGATCAAACAATGAGCAGTTCTTC. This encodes CASTGTSGGSNNEQFF.

The CDR3 DNA sequence: TGTGCCAGCAGTTTAAACCTACCGGTCACCGGGGAGCTGTTTTTT. Its translation is CASSLNLPVTGELFF. The rearrangement uses TRBV12-3 or TRBV12-4 and TRBJ2-2, with D uncertain. This CDR3 region has 15 residues. The ends were cut back, 2 bases at V and 4 bases at J, with 11 bases in the middle.

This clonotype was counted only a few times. The CDR3 sequence is CAWSVHGRVGEKLFF. The DNA of the CDR3 is TGTGCCTGGAGTGTACACGGTCGAGTTGGTGAAAAACTGTTTTTT. The J gene is TRBJ1-4, the V gene TRBV30; D not resolved. V lost 0 bases to trimming and J lost 7 bases, with 15 bases between them. The CDR3 totals 15 residues. The germline V gene encodes CDR1 GTSNPN and CDR2 SVGIG (reference sequence).

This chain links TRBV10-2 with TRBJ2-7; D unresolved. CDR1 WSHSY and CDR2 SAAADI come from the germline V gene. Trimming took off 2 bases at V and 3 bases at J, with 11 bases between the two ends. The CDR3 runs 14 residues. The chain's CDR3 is CASSEGVAFYEQYF. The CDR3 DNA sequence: TGCGCCAGCAGTGAGGGGGTTGCATTCTACGAGCAGTACTTC.

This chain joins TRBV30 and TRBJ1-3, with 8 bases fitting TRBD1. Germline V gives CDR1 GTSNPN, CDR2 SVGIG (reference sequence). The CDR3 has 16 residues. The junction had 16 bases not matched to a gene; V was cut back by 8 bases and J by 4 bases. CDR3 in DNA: TGTGCCCTTTCCCCCCGGGACAGGCTTCTGGGAAACACCATATATTTT. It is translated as CALSPRDRLLGNTIYF.